The sequence of this T cell receptor beta chain was determined in a study (TCRdb year 2016). The library was generated by RT-PCR. Sequencer: Illumina MiSeq. In-frame beta chains were kept once TCRdb had trimmed the public reads at Q25 with fastp and called clones with MiXCR. Identical CDR3 protein sequences are pooled into one entry, listed with their most common genes and DNA. Counted in this sample were hundreds of thousands of distinct CDR3 sequences; 13% to 15% of them appeared once. 3.6% of the sample is taken by the ten largest. This clonotype has only a few counts. No cognate antigen has been identified for it. No much larger clone is present one base from it, and per-base qualities are unavailable. From V the trimming removes 5 bases and from J it removes 5 bases, while the gene matches leave 4 bases of the junction unaccounted for. The germline V gene encodes CDR1 MNHEY and CDR2 SVGEGT. The CDR3 holds 14 amino acids from the cysteine to the phenylalanine. Left in the record is the CDR3 DNA by itself, 42 bases read in frame from the first base.

Sequencing was performed on memory CD4+ T cells from blood. This clonotype was obtained from a female donor in good health, serving as a healthy control. The chain is encoded by TRBV6-2 or TRBV6-3 joined to TRBJ2-3; a stretch of 10 junction bases matches TRBD1. The DNA sequence follows: TGTGCCAGCAGTCCCTGGACAGGGGGAGATACGCAGTATTTT. It specifies CASSPWTGGDTQYF.